This T cell receptor (beta chain) was identified during a study of cytomegalovirus exposure and HLA in healthy donors. There are 15 residues in the CDR3. V was clipped by 2 bases and J by 5 bases; unmatched bases: 8. Germline V CDR1 and CDR2: LNHDA, SQIVND (reference sequence). PCR was performed using 60 Vbeta and 13 Jbeta primers. TCRdb's copy holds only in-frame clones and misses some; the assay was immunoSEQ multiplex PCR. The data show roughly 160,000 clones, with around four fifths seen just once and approximately 1.3% held by the top ten. The chain links TRBV19 to TRBJ2-5; 7 bases map to TRBD2. The sequencing input was PBMCs. The receptor comes from a man aged 25 to 45 in good health and CMV-seronegative. CDR3 nucleotides: TGTGCCAGTAGTATACCTAGCGGAGCGACGGAGACCCAGTACTTC. It is translated as CASSIPSGATETQYF.